The present TCR beta chain was sequenced within a study of T cell responses to AZD1222 COVID-19 vaccine. Study at large: Second-dose timings of about 4 or about 12 weeks were pooled. Study-wide results and limits: Of the AZD1222 recipients, only 5 to 7 were seropositive at baseline.

V lost 3 bases, J lost 2 bases, and 8 bases lay in between. The CDR3 is made up of 13 amino acids. Produced via immunoSEQ multiplex PCR; TCRdb's table is partial and in-frame only. The sample has about 150,000 clones; 75% to 95% are singletons. With respect to this clone: The antigen is undetermined.

The rearrangement joins TRBV12-3 or TRBV12-4 to TRBJ2-7; D not certain. The origin of this receptor is an adult in good health. Sequenced material: peripheral blood, taken on day 0 of AZD1222 vaccination. The CDR3 DNA sequence: TGTGCCAGCAGTTTCCAGTTTCCCTACGAGCAGTACTTC. Its protein is CASSFQFPYEQYF.